This T cell receptor beta chain was sequenced for a study of shared clonotypes between healthy human individuals. Study as a whole: Plates per donor: three CD4 naive, three CD4 memory, two CD8 naive, one CD8 memory.

The CDR3 runs to 21 residues. Trimming shortened V by 2 bases and J by 2 bases, and 31 bases separated the two germline ends. Germline V gene lookup returns CDR1 MDHEN and CDR2 SYDVKM. General study points: Larger estimated richness was generally seen in naive subsets than in memory subsets.

Per the original data handling: In the immunoSEQ data, sequences were junction-only and lacked quality scores, so filtering differed. TCRdb's table, derived via immunoSEQ multiplex PCR, lists solely in-frame clones and lacks some. V and J calls and clone size are given by that table; D and trimming were obtained from the DNA. This sample yields about 2.1 million clones, of which around 95% are seen a single time; over 1.5% belongs to the top ten. This clone was counted once. The antigen is unknown. Positively selected for CCR7, the CD45RO-negative cells used as naive CD8 cells excluded terminally differentiated effector memory CD45RA+ cells.

The rearrangement links TRBV28 to TRBJ2-7, with D possibly TRBD2 on 7 matching bases. The source of this sequence is a man aged 18 to 35 in good health. Some clones in this sample may be carry-over from other donors' samples. The sequencing sample was made of naive CD8+ T cells from PBMCs. CDR3 sequence: CASSLGLRGGHLILEAYEQYF. The CDR3 DNA reads TGTGCCAGCAGTTTAGGGTTGAGGGGGGGACACCTCATCCTCGAAGCCTACGAGCAGTACTTC.